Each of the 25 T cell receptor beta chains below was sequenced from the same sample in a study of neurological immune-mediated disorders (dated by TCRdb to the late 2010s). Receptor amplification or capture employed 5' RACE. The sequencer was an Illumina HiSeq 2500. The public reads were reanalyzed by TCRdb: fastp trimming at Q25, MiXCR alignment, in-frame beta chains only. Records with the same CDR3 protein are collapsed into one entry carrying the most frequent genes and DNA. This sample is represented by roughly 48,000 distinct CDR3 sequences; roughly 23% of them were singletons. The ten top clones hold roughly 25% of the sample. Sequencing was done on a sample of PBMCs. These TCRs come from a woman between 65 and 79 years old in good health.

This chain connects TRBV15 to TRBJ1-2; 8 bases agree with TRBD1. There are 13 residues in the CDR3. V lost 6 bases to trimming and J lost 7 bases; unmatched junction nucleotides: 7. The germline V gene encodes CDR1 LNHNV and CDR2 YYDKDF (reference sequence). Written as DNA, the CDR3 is TGTGCCACCAGGGAACAGGGGGTCGGTGGCTACACCTTC. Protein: CATREQGVGGYTF.

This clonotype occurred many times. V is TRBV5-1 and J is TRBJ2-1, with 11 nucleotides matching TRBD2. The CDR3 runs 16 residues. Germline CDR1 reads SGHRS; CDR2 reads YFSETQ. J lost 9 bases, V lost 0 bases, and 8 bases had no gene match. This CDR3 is CASSLEGLAAFGEQFF. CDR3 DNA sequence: TGCGCCAGCAGCTTGGAGGGACTAGCGGCCTTCGGTGAGCAGTTCTTC.

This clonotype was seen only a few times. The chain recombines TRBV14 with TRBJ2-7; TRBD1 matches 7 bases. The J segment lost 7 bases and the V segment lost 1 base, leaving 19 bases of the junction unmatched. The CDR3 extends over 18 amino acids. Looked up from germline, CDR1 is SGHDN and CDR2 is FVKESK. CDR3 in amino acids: CASSQGGQSLKPLSEQYF. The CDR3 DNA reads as TGTGCCAGCAGCCAAGGGGGACAGTCCCTAAAACCCTTAAGTGAGCAGTACTTC.

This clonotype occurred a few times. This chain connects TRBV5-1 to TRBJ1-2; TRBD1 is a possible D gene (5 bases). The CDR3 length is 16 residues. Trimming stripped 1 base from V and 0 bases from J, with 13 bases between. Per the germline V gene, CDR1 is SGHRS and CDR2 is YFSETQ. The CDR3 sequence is CASSLPQQVTNYGYTF. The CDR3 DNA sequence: TGCGCCAGCAGCTTGCCCCAACAGGTTACTAACTATGGCTACACCTTC.

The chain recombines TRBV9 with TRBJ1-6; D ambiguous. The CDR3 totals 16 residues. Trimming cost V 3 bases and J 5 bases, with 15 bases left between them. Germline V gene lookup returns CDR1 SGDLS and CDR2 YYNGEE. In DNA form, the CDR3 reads TGTGCCAGCAGCGAATTCATTGGACGGAATAATTCACCCCTCCACTTT. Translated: CASSEFIGRNNSPLHF. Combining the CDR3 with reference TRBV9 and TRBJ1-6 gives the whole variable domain DSGVTQTPKHLITATGQRVTLRCSPRSGDLSVYWYQQSLDQGLQFLIQYYNGEERAKGNILERFSAQQFPDLHSELNLSSLELGDSALYFCASSEFIGRNNSPLHFGNGTRLTVT.

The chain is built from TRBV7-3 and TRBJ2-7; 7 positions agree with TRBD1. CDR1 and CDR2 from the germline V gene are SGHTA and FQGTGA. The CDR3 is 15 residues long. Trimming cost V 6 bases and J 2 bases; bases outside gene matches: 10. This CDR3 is CASSWDRGIPYEQYF. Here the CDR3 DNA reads TGTGCCAGCAGTTGGGACAGAGGGATCCCCTACGAGCAGTACTTC.

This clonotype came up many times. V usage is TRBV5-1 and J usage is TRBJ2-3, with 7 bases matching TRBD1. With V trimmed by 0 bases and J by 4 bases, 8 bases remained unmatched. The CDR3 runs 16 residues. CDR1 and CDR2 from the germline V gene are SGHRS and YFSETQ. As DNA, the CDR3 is TGCGCCAGCAGCTTGGCGACAGGGTCGCCCTCAGATACGCAGTATTTT. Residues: CASSLATGSPSDTQYF.

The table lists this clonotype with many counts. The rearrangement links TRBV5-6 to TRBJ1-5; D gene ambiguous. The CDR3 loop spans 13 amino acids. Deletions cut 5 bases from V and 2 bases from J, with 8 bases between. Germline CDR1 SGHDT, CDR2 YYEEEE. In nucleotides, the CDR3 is TGTGCCAGCAGTCCCGGAGGCAATCAGCCCCAGCATTTT. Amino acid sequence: CASSPGGNQPQHF. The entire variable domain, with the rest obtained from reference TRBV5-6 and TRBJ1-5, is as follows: DAGVTQSPTHLIKTRGQQVTLRCSPKSGHDTVSWYQQALGQGPQFIFQYYEEEERQRGNFPDRFSGHQFPNYSSELNVNALLLGDSALYLCASSPGGNQPQHFGDGTRLSIL.

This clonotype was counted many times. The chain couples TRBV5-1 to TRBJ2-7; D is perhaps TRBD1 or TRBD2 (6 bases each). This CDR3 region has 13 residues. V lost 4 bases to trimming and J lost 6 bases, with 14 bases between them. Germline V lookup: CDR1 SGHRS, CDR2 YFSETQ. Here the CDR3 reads CASSPKEGGEQYF. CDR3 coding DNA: TGCGCCAGCAGCCCGAAAGAGGGGGGCGAGCAGTACTTC.

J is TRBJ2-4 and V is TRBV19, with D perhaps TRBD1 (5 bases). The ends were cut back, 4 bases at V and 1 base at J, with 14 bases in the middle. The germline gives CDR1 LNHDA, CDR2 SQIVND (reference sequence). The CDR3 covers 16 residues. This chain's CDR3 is CASSTPDSGAKNIQYF. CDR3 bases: TGTGCCAGTAGTACCCCTGACAGTGGGGCCAAAAACATTCAGTACTTC.

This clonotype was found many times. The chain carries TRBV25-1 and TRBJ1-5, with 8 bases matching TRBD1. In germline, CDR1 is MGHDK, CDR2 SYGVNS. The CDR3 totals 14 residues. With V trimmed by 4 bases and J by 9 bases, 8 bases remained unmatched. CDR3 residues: CASSAPGQASPQHF. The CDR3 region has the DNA TGTGCCAGCAGTGCGCCGGGACAGGCTTCGCCCCAGCATTTT.

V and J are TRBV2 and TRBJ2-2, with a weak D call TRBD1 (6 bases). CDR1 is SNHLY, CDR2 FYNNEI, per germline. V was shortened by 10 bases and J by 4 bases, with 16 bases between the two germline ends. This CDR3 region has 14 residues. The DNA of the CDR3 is TGTGCCACCAGAACAGGGCTGGGCACCGGGGAGCTGTTTTTT. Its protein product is CATRTGLGTGELFF.

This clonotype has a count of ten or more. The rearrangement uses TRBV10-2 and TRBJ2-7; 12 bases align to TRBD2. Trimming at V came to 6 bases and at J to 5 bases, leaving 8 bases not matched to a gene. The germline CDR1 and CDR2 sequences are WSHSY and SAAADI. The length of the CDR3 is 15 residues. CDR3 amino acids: CASSLAGGPWHEQYF. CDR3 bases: TGCGCCAGCAGCCTAGCGGGAGGGCCCTGGCACGAGCAGTACTTC.

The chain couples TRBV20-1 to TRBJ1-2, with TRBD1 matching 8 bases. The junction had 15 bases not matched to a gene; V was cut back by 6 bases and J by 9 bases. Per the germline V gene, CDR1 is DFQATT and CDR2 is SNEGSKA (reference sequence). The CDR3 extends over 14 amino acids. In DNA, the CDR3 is TGCAGTGCCCCGGTCGGGCAGGGGGCGACGAGCTACACCTTC. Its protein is CSAPVGQGATSYTF.

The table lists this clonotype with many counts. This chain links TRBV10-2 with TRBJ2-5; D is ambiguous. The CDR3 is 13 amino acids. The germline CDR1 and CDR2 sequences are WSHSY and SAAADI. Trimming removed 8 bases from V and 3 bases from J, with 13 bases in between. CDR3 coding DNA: TGCGCCAGCTCCCTCCCCGATAAAGAGACCCAGTACTTC. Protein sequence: CASSLPDKETQYF.

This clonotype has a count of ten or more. The CDR3, as DNA: TGTGCCAGCAGCTTGGGGGGAACCGCACCGGGACTAGCGGGCGATGAGCAGTTCTTC. The encoded protein is CASSLGGTAPGLAGDEQFF. The chain combines TRBV5-6 with TRBJ2-1, with 12 positions matching TRBD2. CDR3 length equals 19 residues. The V and J ends lost 0 bases and 8 bases, in that order; junction bases with no gene match: 15. CDR1 and CDR2 (germline): SGHDT, YYEEEE.

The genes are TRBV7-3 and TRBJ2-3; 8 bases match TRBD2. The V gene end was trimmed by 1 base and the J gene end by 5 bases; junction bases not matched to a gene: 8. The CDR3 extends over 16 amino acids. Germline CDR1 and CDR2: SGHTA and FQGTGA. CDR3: CASSLNDGLAEDTQYF. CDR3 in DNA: TGTGCCAGCAGCTTAAACGATGGACTAGCAGAAGATACGCAGTATTTT.

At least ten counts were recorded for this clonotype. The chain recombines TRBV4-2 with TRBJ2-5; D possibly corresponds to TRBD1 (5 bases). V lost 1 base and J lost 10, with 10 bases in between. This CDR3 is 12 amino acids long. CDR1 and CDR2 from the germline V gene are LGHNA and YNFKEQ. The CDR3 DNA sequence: TGTGCCAGCAGCCAAGTAGGGGATGACCAGTACTTC. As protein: CASSQVGDDQYF.

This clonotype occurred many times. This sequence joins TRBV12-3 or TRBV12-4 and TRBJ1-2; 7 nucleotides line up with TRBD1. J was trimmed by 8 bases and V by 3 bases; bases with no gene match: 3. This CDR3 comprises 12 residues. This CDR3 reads CASSFDRVGYTF. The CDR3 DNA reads TGTGCCAGCAGTTTCGACAGGGTCGGCTACACCTTC.

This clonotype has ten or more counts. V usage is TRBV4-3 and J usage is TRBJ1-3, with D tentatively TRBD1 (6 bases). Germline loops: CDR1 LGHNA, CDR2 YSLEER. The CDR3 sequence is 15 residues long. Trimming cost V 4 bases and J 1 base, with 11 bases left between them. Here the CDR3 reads CASSRTGQSGNTIYF. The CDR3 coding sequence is TGCGCCAGCAGCCGCACAGGACAGTCTGGAAACACCATATATTTT.

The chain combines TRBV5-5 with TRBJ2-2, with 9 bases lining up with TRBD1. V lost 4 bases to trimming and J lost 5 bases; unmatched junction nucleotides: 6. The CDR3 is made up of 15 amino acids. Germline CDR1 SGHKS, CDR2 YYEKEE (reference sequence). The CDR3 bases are TGTGCCAGCAGCAAACGGGACAGGGATACCGGGGAGCTGTTTTTT. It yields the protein CASSKRDRDTGELFF.

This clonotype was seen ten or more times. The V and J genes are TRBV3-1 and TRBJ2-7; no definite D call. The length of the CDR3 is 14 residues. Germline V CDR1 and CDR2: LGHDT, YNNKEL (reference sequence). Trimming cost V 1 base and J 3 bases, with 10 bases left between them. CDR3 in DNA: TGTGCCAGCAGCCAAGTTAGTACCAGCTACGAGCAGTACTTC. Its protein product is CASSQVSTSYEQYF.

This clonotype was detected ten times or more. The CDR3 DNA reads as TGTGCCAGCAGGCAATATACAGGAGAGAACACTGAAGCTTTCTTT. It specifies CASRQYTGENTEAFF. V is TRBV7-2 and J is TRBJ1-1, with D possibly TRBD1 on 5 matching bases. V lost 6 bases, J lost 1 base, and 15 bases lay in between. Germline CDR1 and CDR2: SGHTA and FQGNSA. CDR3 length equals 15 residues. The full variable domain, with the rest looked up from reference TRBV7-2 and TRBJ1-1, is GAGVSQSPSNKVTEKGKDVELRCDPISGHTALYWYRQSLGQGLEFLIYFQGNSAPDKSGLPSDRFSAERTGGSVSTLTIQRTQQEDSAVYLCASRQYTGENTEAFFGQGTRLTVV.

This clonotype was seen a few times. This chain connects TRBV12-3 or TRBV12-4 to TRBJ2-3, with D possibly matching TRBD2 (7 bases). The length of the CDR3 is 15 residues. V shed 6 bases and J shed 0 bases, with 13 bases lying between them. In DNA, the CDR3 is TGTGCCAGCAGCCCCCGGGGGGCGAGCACAGATACGCAGTATTTT. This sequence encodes CASSPRGASTDTQYF.

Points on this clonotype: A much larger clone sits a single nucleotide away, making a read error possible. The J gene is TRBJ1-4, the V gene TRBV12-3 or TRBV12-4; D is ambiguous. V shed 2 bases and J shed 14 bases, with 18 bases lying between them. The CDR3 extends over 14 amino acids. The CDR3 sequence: CASSLFVGAGDLFF. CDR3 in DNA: TGTGCCAGCAGTTTATTCGTGGGCGCAGGTGACCTGTTTTTT.